The 27 T cell receptor beta chains listed next were all sequenced from one sample in a study of cytomegalovirus exposure and HLA in healthy donors. The PCR was carried out with 60 Vbeta primers and 13 Jbeta primers. Assay used: immunoSEQ multiplex PCR; TCRdb lists only in-frame clones, some missing. The table includes 150,000 to 200,000 clones, around 78% detected once. The sample comprised PBMCs. These TCRs come from a man younger than 35 in good health and CMV-seronegative.

The chain recombines TRBV2 with TRBJ1-1; possible D gene TRBD1, 5 bases. V lost 5 bases and J lost 1, with 17 bases in between. Germline V lookup: CDR1 SNHLY, CDR2 FYNNEI. There are 16 residues in the CDR3. The CDR3 loop is CASSRLEWRGNTEAFF. In DNA form, the CDR3 reads TGTGCCAGCAGTCGCCTAGAGTGGAGGGGGAACACTGAAGCTTTCTTT.

This chain connects TRBV7-2 to TRBJ2-7, with D maybe TRBD1 (5 bases). The CDR3 has 14 amino acids. Trimming left V 2 bases short and J 2 bases short, with 10 bases between. The germline V gene has CDR1 SGHTA and CDR2 FQGNSA. This CDR3 is CASSLTPTAYEQYF. The CDR3 DNA reads TGTGCCAGCAGCTTAACCCCGACAGCCTACGAGCAGTACTTC.

The chain recombines TRBV11-1 with TRBJ2-1; D not certain. The CDR3 covers 14 residues. Trimming removed 1 base at V and 0 bases at J, with 4 bases between. From germline, CDR1 is SGHAT and CDR2 FQDESV (reference sequence). In DNA form, the CDR3 reads TGTGCCAGCAGCTTAGTTAGCTCCTACAATGAGCAGTTCTTC. Translation gives CASSLVSSYNEQFF.

The rearrangement joins TRBV5-6 to TRBJ1-2; TRBD1 is a possible D gene (6 bases). Germline V gene data show CDR1 as SGHDT and CDR2 as YYEEEE. The ends were cut back, 2 bases at V and 7 bases at J, with 12 bases in the middle. This CDR3 has 13 residues. CDR3 loop: CASSFPGEIGYTF. CDR3 sequence (DNA): TGTGCCAGCAGCTTCCCAGGGGAAATTGGCTACACCTTC.

The chain employs TRBV30 and TRBJ2-7; D is unresolved. The CDR3 runs 12 residues. V dropped 2 bases and J dropped 4 bases, with 9 bases sitting between them. The germline V gene has CDR1 GTSNPN and CDR2 SVGIG (reference sequence). The DNA of the CDR3 is TGTGCCTGGAGTCCCCGCAGATACGAGCAGTACTTC. As protein: CAWSPRRYEQYF.

The J gene is TRBJ2-7, the V gene TRBV30; 7 bases match TRBD1. V was clipped by 2 bases and J by 3 bases; unmatched bases: 7. There are 14 residues in the CDR3. Germline V gives CDR1 GTSNPN, CDR2 SVGIG (reference sequence). CDR3 loop: CAWSKTGLFYEQYF. The CDR3 DNA reads TGTGCCTGGAGTAAGACAGGGCTTTTCTACGAGCAGTACTTC.

The chain employs TRBV7-9 and TRBJ2-3; TRBD2 matches at 13 bases. The germline V gene encodes CDR1 SEHNR and CDR2 FQNEAQ (reference sequence). This CDR3 has 17 residues. V lost 5 bases and J lost 6; bases outside the gene matches: 11. CDR3 sequence: CASSPRLAGGSRDTQYF. CDR3 sequence (DNA): TGTGCCAGCAGCCCCAGACTAGCGGGGGGTAGTAGGGATACGCAGTATTTT.

The chain has TRBV6-5 and TRBJ2-7, with D possibly matching TRBD1 (6 bases). The CDR3 totals 13 residues. Germline V gene lookup returns CDR1 MNHEY and CDR2 SVGAGI. With 11 bases removed from V and 6 bases from J, the gap between germline ends came to 20 bases. CDR3 region: CAARTVINGEQYF. The CDR3 nucleotides are TGTGCCGCCCGGACAGTCATCAATGGCGAGCAGTACTTC.

This clone occurred a few times. The chain carries TRBV7-9 and TRBJ2-2; D ambiguous. Trimming took 7 bases from V and 7 from J, leaving 25 bases between them. The CDR3 is made up of 17 amino acids. Germline assignment: CDR1 SEHNR and CDR2 FQNEAQ (reference sequence). The CDR3 DNA is TGTGCCAGCAACATACTTAAGCTGGCAGGCCCAGGCGGGGAGCTGTTTTTT. Its protein is CASNILKLAGPGGELFF. Using reference TRBV7-9 and TRBJ2-2 for the parts outside the CDR3, the full variable domain is DTGVSQNPRHKITKRGQNVTFRCDPISEHNRLYWYRQTLGQGPEFLTYFQNEAQLEKSRLLSDRFSAERPKGSFSTLEIQRTEQGDSAMYLCASNILKLAGPGGELFFGEGSRLTVL.

This clone turned up a few times. The J gene is TRBJ2-7, the V gene TRBV30; 11 nucleotides agree with TRBD1. The CDR3 length is 12 residues. CDR1 and CDR2 (germline): GTSNPN, SVGIG (reference sequence). The V gene end was trimmed by 3 bases and the J gene end by 5 bases; junction bases not matched to a gene: 0. CDR3: CAWRGQGDEQYF. The CDR3 DNA follows: TGTGCCTGGAGGGGACAGGGGGACGAGCAGTACTTC.

This clone has more than one count but fewer than ten. The genes are TRBV28 and TRBJ2-2, with 7 positions matching TRBD2. This CDR3 has 17 amino acids. CDR1 and CDR2 (germline): MDHEN, SYDVKM. The ends lost 1 base at V and 5 bases at J; junction bases unmatched: 10. This CDR3 is CASSLSFGLGATGELFF. The CDR3 nucleotides read TGTGCCAGCAGTTTATCCTTCGGACTAGGTGCTACCGGGGAGCTGTTTTTT.

The rearrangement uses TRBV10-3 and TRBJ2-3; TRBD2 might be the D (5 bases). The CDR3 is 15 amino acids. Between the trimmed V and J ends, which lost 10 bases and 1 base, there was a span of 18 bases. CDR1 is ENHRY, CDR2 SYGVKD, per germline. In nucleotides, the CDR3 is TGTGCCACCAACGGGCGGGCTCAGCGCACAGATACGCAGTATTTT. As protein: CATNGRAQRTDTQYF.

The V and J genes are TRBV10-3 and TRBJ2-7; TRBD1 aligns across 9 bases. The CDR3 spans 13 residues. The J segment lost 3 bases and the V segment lost 8 bases, leaving 5 bases of the junction unmatched. Looked up from germline, CDR1 is ENHRY and CDR2 is SYGVKD. As DNA, the CDR3 is TGTGCCATCGCCGGGACAGGGTACTACGAGCAGTACTTC. This codes for CAIAGTGYYEQYF.

The rearrangement joins TRBV7-3 to TRBJ2-7; 10 bases are a match to TRBD2. The CDR3 runs 15 residues. J was trimmed by 2 bases and V by 2 bases; bases with no gene match: 3. The germline CDR1 and CDR2 sequences are SGHTA and FQGTGA. The CDR3 sequence is CASSLEAGGPYEQYF. The CDR3 DNA follows: TGTGCCAGCAGCTTAGAAGCGGGGGGGCCCTACGAGCAGTACTTC.

This chain uses TRBV28 with TRBJ1-6, with D hard to call. This CDR3 spans 15 amino acids. The V gene lost 9 bases and the J gene lost 0 bases, with 12 bases spanning the gap. The germline CDR1 and CDR2 sequences are MDHEN and SYDVKM. In DNA form, the CDR3 reads TGTGCCAGTACCTCGGGGAGCTCCTATAATTCACCCCTCCACTTT. This sequence encodes CASTSGSSYNSPLHF.

The CDR3 region has the DNA TGTGCCAGCAGGGCGACAGCAGGATACACTGAAGCTTTCTTT. Translating it yields CASRATAGYTEAFF. V is TRBV2 and J is TRBJ1-1; possible D gene TRBD1, 5 bases. CDR3 length equals 14 residues. Trimming stripped 6 bases from V and 3 bases from J, with 14 bases between. The germline CDR1 and CDR2 sequences are SNHLY and FYNNEI.

This clone occurred a few times. This chain connects TRBV7-9 to TRBJ1-1; D is perhaps TRBD1 (6 bases). Trimming cost V 1 base and J 0 bases, with 9 bases left between them. This CDR3 comprises 15 residues. Germline CDR1 and CDR2: SEHNR and FQNEAQ (reference sequence). CDR3 protein: CASSLGGTLNTEAFF. CDR3 bases: TGTGCCAGCAGCTTAGGGGGGACACTGAACACTGAAGCTTTCTTT.

The chain carries TRBV6-5 and TRBJ2-2; no clear D. Per the germline V gene, CDR1 is MNHEY and CDR2 is SVGAGI. The V end was cut by 5 bases, the J end by 0 bases, with 7 bases between. The CDR3 runs to 14 residues. This chain's CDR3 is CASSQLTNTGELFF. The DNA for the CDR3 is TGTGCCAGCAGTCAACTAACGAACACCGGGGAGCTGTTTTTT.

The V call is TRBV6-6, the J call TRBJ2-5; 7 nucleotides agree with TRBD2. Matching the DNA end better, TRBJ2-7 makes the J call doubtful. The CDR3 runs 13 residues. Germline CDR1 reads MNHNY; CDR2 reads SVGAGI (reference sequence). CDR3 nucleotide sequence: TGTGCCAGCAGTTACACGGGAGGATACGAGCAGTACTTC. Its translation is CASSYTGGYEQYF.

V and J are TRBV4-2 and TRBJ1-4, with TRBD1 as a possible D gene (6 bases). Germline V CDR1 and CDR2: LGHNA, YNFKEQ. The V end was cut by 2 bases, the J end by 0 bases, with 16 bases between. This CDR3 contains 18 residues. In DNA form, the CDR3 reads TGTGCCAGCAGCCAATGGGGGCGGGTGGGGACAACTAATGAAAAACTGTTTTTT. This codes for CASSQWGRVGTTNEKLFF.

This clone was seen a handful of times. The chain uses TRBV6-1 and TRBJ2-5, with 7 nucleotides matching TRBD2. Germline assignment: CDR1 MNHNS and CDR2 SASEGT. Germline trimming cut 6 bases from V and 7 bases from J; bases unmatched to any gene: 11. The CDR3 is made up of 14 amino acids. Written as DNA, the CDR3 is TGTGCCAGCAGGGGGGGGGATACCAAAAGGACCCAGTACTTC. Amino acid sequence: CASRGGDTKRTQYF.

This chain connects TRBV27 to TRBJ2-5, with 9 bases lining up with TRBD1. The V gene's germline CDR1 is MNHEY and CDR2 SMNVEV (reference sequence). This CDR3 region has 14 residues. V was pared by 5 bases and J by 11 bases, with 12 bases of the junction left unmatched. The CDR3 region is CASSGGTGREKQYF. As DNA, the CDR3 is TGTGCCAGCAGTGGGGGGACAGGGAGAGAGAAGCAGTACTTC.

The chain combines TRBV28 with TRBJ1-3, with TRBD1 matching over 7 bases. Germline CDR1 MDHEN, CDR2 SYDVKM. Trimming removed 8 bases from V and 4 bases from J; junction bases left unmatched: 8. The length of the CDR3 is 14 residues. The CDR3 region is CASVDRSSGNTIYF. The CDR3 DNA follows: TGTGCCAGCGTGGACAGGTCTTCGGGAAACACCATATATTTT.

This clone was seen more than once but under ten times. The CDR3 sequence is CASSLSGNTEAFF. CDR3 bases: TGTGCCAGCAGTCTTTCGGGGAACACTGAAGCTTTCTTT. The chain is built from TRBV6-1 and TRBJ1-1; D ambiguous. The ends were cut back, 5 bases at V and 1 base at J, with 8 bases in the middle. Germline V CDR1 and CDR2: MNHNS, SASEGT. The CDR3 loop spans 13 amino acids.

The chain has TRBV2 and TRBJ2-1; no clear D. The germline V gene has CDR1 SNHLY and CDR2 FYNNEI. The CDR3 covers 16 residues. V was clipped by 3 bases and J by 5 bases, with 17 bases between them. Written as DNA, the CDR3 is TGTGCCAGCAGTGATGCCGTTCGAGGAGATGACAATGAGCAGTTCTTC. Translating gives CASSDAVRGDDNEQFF.

This clone has only a few counts. The chain couples TRBV14 to TRBJ1-2; D is undetermined. The CDR3 is 15 residues long. Trimming shortened V by 5 bases and J by 7 bases, and 20 bases separated the two germline ends. In germline, CDR1 is SGHDN, CDR2 FVKESK. CDR3 sequence reads: CASSWGGPRAPGYTF. For the CDR3, the DNA is TGTGCCAGCAGCTGGGGAGGCCCCAGAGCCCCTGGCTACACCTTC.

The rearrangement uses TRBV5-1 and TRBJ2-7, with 9 bases aligning to TRBD1. Germline V gene sequence: CDR1 SGHRS, CDR2 YFSETQ. The CDR3 has 14 amino acids. After removal of 2 bases from V and 5 bases from J, the junction contained 5 bases not matched to a gene. In DNA, the CDR3 is TGCGCCAGCAGCTTTAACAGGGGGCCCCACGAGCAGTACTTC. The encoded protein is CASSFNRGPHEQYF. Variable domain in full (rest from reference TRBV5-1 and TRBJ2-7): KAGVTQTPRYLIKTRGQQVTLSCSPISGHRSVSWYQQTPGQGLQFLFEYFSETQRNKGNFPGRFSGRQFSNSRSEMNVSTLELGDSALYLCASSFNRGPHEQYFGPGTRLTVT.